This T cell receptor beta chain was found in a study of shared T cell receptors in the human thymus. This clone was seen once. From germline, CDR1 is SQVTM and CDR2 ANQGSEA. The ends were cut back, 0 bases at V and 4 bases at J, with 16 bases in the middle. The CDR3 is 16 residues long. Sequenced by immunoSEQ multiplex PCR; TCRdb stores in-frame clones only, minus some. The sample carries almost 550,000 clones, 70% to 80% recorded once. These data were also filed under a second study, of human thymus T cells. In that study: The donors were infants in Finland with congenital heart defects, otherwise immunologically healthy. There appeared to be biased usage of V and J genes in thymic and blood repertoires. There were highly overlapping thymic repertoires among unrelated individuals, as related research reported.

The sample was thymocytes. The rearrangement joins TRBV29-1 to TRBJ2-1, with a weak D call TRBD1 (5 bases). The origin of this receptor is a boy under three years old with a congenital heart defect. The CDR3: CSVEDKETEAYNEQFF. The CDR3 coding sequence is TGCAGCGTTGAAGATAAGGAGACAGAGGCTTACAATGAGCAGTTCTTC.